The rows below give T cell receptor beta chains drawn from one sample of a study of blood T cell repertoires in COVID-19. The assay was immunoSEQ multiplex PCR, and TCRdb's table has in-frame clones only and misses some. Among 360,000 or so clones listed, 90% were seen once. Sequencing used peripheral blood. These receptors originate from a man between 18 and 29 years old with active or convalescent COVID-19. CDR3s leave out the opening cysteine and the closing phenylalanine or tryptophan.

cdr3_aa: ATSRDFGATNEKLF; v_call: TRBV15
cdr3_aa: ASSKRGTSGIFAGELF; v_call: TRBV27
cdr3_aa: ASFSGNYGYT; v_call: TRBV5-4
cdr3_aa: ASSYVIGNQPQH; v_call: TRBV6-2/TRBV6-3
cdr3_aa: ASSLKFRQQETQY; v_call: TRBV5-8
cdr3_aa: ASSSPGQGVYNSPLH; v_call: TRBV7-2
cdr3_aa: ASSLGTGGLIIPRTNEKLF; v_call: TRBV4-1
cdr3_aa: SAGTVVDTQY; v_call: TRBV29-1
cdr3_aa: ASSEDRAAQETQY; v_call: TRBV6-1
cdr3_aa: ASSAPVIRDEAF; v_call: TRBV18
cdr3_aa: ASGNLQGKRS; v_call: TRBV7-2
cdr3_aa: ASSPGGAPNQPQH; v_call: TRBV5-1
cdr3_aa: ASSFIGQKNQPQH; v_call: TRBV18
cdr3_aa: ASSRGLSYNEQF; v_call: TRBV4-3
cdr3_aa: ASSQRQIYSNQPQH; v_call: TRBV5-6
cdr3_aa: ASSGDKDSLEAF; v_call: TRBV5-1
cdr3_aa: ASSPRRGDEQY; v_call: TRBV4-2